This note documents a single T cell receptor beta chain sequence. The sample is drawn from a study of PD-L1 blockade in urothelial cancer. About the research overall: At 3 weeks after treatment start (second dose) and again at 6 weeks, blood was analyzed. Per blood sample, T cells had a median of around 150,000.

Synthetic TCR analog templates were spiked into each PCR. The method was immunoSEQ multiplex PCR; TCRdb's version includes in-frame clones alone and lacks a portion of them. Among approximately 50,000 clones listed, 86% were seen once. The time point denotes: pretreatment peripheral blood. The receptor was derived from a man in his 60s with urothelial cancer. Here the sequenced sample was PBMCs, taken around atezolizumab (anti-PD-L1) treatment.

CDR3 residues: CASRRTQSYEQYF. CDR3 DNA: TGTGCCAGCAGGCGGACACAATCCTACGAGCAGTACTTC. V gene TRBV6-5 combines with J gene TRBJ2-7; D may be TRBD1 (5 bases). Trimming pared 6 bases from V and 1 base from J, leaving 10 bases between. Per the germline V gene, CDR1 is MNHEY and CDR2 is SVGAGI. This CDR3 is 13 amino acids long.